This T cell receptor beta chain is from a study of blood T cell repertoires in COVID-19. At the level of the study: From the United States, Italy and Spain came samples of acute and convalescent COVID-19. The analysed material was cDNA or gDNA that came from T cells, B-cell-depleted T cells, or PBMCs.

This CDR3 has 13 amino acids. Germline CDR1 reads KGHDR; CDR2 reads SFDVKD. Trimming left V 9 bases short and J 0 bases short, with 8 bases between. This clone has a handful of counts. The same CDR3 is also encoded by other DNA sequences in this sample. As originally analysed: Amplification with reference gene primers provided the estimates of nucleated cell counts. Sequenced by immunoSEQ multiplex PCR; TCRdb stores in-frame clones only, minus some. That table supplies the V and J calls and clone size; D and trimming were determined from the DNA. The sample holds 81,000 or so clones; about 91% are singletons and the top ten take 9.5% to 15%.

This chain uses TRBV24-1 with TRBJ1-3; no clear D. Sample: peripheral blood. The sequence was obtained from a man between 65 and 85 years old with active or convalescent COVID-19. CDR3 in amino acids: CATSDPSGNTIYF. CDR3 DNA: TGTGCCACCTCAGATCCCTCTGGAAACACCATATATTTT.